These T cell receptor beta chains were read from a single sample in a study of blood T cell repertoires in COVID-19. The repertoire was sequenced with immunoSEQ multiplex PCR; TCRdb's copy has only in-frame clones and lacks some. The sample yields approximately 88,000 clones, roughly 84% seen once. The sample consisted of peripheral blood. Receptors originate from a woman aged 70 to 79 with acute or convalescent COVID-19. The CDR3 runs from the conserved cysteine through the conserved F or W. A D gene is named only where the DNA matches it firmly. Some rows mark clone size as missing; the rest say once, few, many or name a class of expanded clone.

d_call: NA; v_call: TRBV29-1; j_call: TRBJ1-5; cdr3_length: 12; clone_size: NA; cdr3_aa: CSVGGSDQPQHF; cdr3_nt: TGCAGCGTTGGAGGTTCGGATCAGCCCCAGCATTTT
d_call: NA; v_call: TRBV7-2; j_call: TRBJ1-1; cdr3_length: 13; clone_size: NA; cdr3_aa: CASSLGGMTEAFF; cdr3_nt: TGTGCCAGCAGCCTCGGGGGTATGACTGAAGCTTTCTTT
d_call: TRBD1; v_call: TRBV7-9; j_call: TRBJ1-4; cdr3_length: 15; clone_size: few; cdr3_aa: CASSLGTVGNEKLFF; cdr3_nt: TGTGCCAGCAGCTTGGGGACAGTGGGTAATGAAAAACTGTTTTTT
d_call: NA; v_call: TRBV7-6; j_call: TRBJ2-2; cdr3_length: 15; clone_size: NA; cdr3_aa: CASSLVAGAGGELFF; cdr3_nt: TGTGCCAGCAGCTTAGTTGCAGGGGCAGGCGGGGAGCTGTTTTTT
d_call: NA; v_call: TRBV18; j_call: TRBJ2-1; cdr3_length: 17; clone_size: NA; cdr3_aa: CASSPLSGPRIPGEQFF; cdr3_nt: TGTGCCAGCTCACCGTTATCCGGGCCAAGAATCCCGGGGGAGCAGTTCTTC
d_call: NA; v_call: TRBV18; j_call: TRBJ1-3; cdr3_length: 15; clone_size: NA; cdr3_aa: CASSQGRPGEGTIYF; cdr3_nt: TGTGCCAGCTCGCAGGGTCGTCCGGGAGAGGGCACCATATATTTT
d_call: TRBD1; v_call: TRBV19; j_call: TRBJ1-5; cdr3_length: 16; clone_size: few; cdr3_aa: CASSAPDRGSNQPQHF; cdr3_nt: TGTGCCAGTAGTGCCCCGGACAGGGGTAGCAATCAGCCCCAGCATTTT
d_call: NA; v_call: TRBV6-5; j_call: TRBJ1-5; cdr3_length: 15; clone_size: NA; cdr3_aa: CASSYSRASNQPQHF; cdr3_nt: TGTGCCAGCAGTTACTCGCGGGCCAGCAATCAGCCCCAGCATTTT
d_call: NA; v_call: TRBV27; j_call: TRBJ1-2; cdr3_length: 12; clone_size: NA; cdr3_aa: CASRSSYYGYTF; cdr3_nt: TGTGCCAGCAGGTCGTCTTACTATGGCTACACCTTC
d_call: TRBD1; v_call: TRBV6-5; j_call: TRBJ2-5; cdr3_length: 12; clone_size: NA; cdr3_aa: CASQTGGGTQYF; cdr3_nt: TGTGCCTCCCAGACAGGGGGCGGGACCCAGTACTTC
d_call: TRBD2; v_call: TRBV6-2/TRBV6-3; j_call: TRBJ2-2; cdr3_length: 16; clone_size: once; cdr3_aa: CASSYRLAGETGELFF; cdr3_nt: TGTGCCAGCAGTTACAGGCTTGCGGGAGAGACCGGGGAGCTGTTTTTT
d_call: TRBD1; v_call: TRBV30; j_call: TRBJ1-3; cdr3_length: 15; clone_size: NA; cdr3_aa: CAWSSGTGYTDTIYF; cdr3_nt: TGTGCCTGGAGTTCCGGGACAGGGTATACGGACACCATATATTTT
d_call: NA; v_call: TRBV2; j_call: TRBJ1-6; cdr3_length: 13; clone_size: NA; cdr3_aa: CATRQDFNSPLHF; cdr3_nt: TGTGCCACTCGACAGGACTTTAATTCACCCCTCCACTTT
d_call: NA; v_call: TRBV6-8; j_call: TRBJ1-2; cdr3_length: 14; clone_size: NA; cdr3_aa: CASRTGTPNYGYTF; cdr3_nt: TGTGCCAGCAGGACGGGAACTCCTAACTATGGCTACACCTTC
d_call: TRBD2; v_call: TRBV2; j_call: TRBJ2-5; cdr3_length: 17; clone_size: once; cdr3_aa: CASTEGLAGTEGETQYF; cdr3_nt: TGTGCCAGCACAGAGGGACTAGCGGGAACCGAAGGGGAGACCCAGTACTTC
d_call: TRBD2; v_call: TRBV27; j_call: TRBJ2-3; cdr3_length: 14; clone_size: NA; cdr3_aa: CASTKTSGLNTQYF; cdr3_nt: TGTGCCAGCACCAAGACTAGCGGCCTAAATACGCAGTATTTT
d_call: TRBD1; v_call: TRBV7-9; j_call: TRBJ2-2; cdr3_length: 15; clone_size: NA; cdr3_aa: CASSPDRVHTGELFF; cdr3_nt: TGTGCCAGCAGCCCGGACAGGGTGCACACCGGGGAGCTGTTTTTT
d_call: TRBD1; v_call: TRBV19; j_call: TRBJ2-2; cdr3_length: 13; clone_size: NA; cdr3_aa: CASMTGWTGELFF; cdr3_nt: TGTGCCAGTATGACAGGGTGGACCGGGGAGCTGTTTTTT
d_call: NA; v_call: TRBV9; j_call: TRBJ1-1; cdr3_length: 15; clone_size: NA; cdr3_aa: CASSAYRDTKPEAFF; cdr3_nt: TGTGCCAGCAGCGCTTACCGGGACACAAAGCCTGAAGCTTTCTTT
d_call: NA; v_call: TRBV10-3; j_call: TRBJ2-1; cdr3_length: 15; clone_size: NA; cdr3_aa: CAISRSRGADNEQFF; cdr3_nt: TGTGCCATCAGTAGATCCAGGGGGGCCGACAATGAGCAGTTCTTC
d_call: TRBD2; v_call: TRBV5-1; j_call: TRBJ2-3; cdr3_length: 16; clone_size: NA; cdr3_aa: CASSMLLAGATDTQYF; cdr3_nt: TGCGCCAGCAGCATGCTACTAGCGGGGGCTACAGATACGCAGTATTTT
d_call: NA; v_call: TRBV19; j_call: TRBJ2-2; cdr3_length: 16; clone_size: NA; cdr3_aa: CASSIGLAVYTGELFF; cdr3_nt: TGTGCCAGTAGTATCGGGCTAGCCGTTTACACCGGGGAGCTGTTTTTT
d_call: NA; v_call: TRBV7-8; j_call: TRBJ1-5; cdr3_length: 16; clone_size: few; cdr3_aa: CASSTAGLSSNQPQHF; cdr3_nt: TGTGCCAGCAGCACCGCAGGGCTTTCGAGCAATCAGCCCCAGCATTTT
d_call: TRBD1; v_call: TRBV6-6; j_call: TRBJ1-1; cdr3_length: 13; clone_size: NA; cdr3_aa: CASRATGITEAFF; cdr3_nt: TGTGCCAGCAGAGCGACAGGGATCACTGAAGCTTTCTTT
d_call: TRBD1; v_call: TRBV6-5; j_call: TRBJ1-1; cdr3_length: 13; clone_size: NA; cdr3_aa: CASTQGAGTEAFF; cdr3_nt: TGTGCCAGCACCCAGGGGGCTGGAACTGAAGCTTTCTTT
d_call: TRBD1; v_call: TRBV7-8; j_call: TRBJ2-3; cdr3_length: 16; clone_size: NA; cdr3_aa: CASSYDRALYTDTQYF; cdr3_nt: TGTGCCAGCAGCTACGACAGGGCCCTTTACACAGATACGCAGTATTTT